These 24 T cell receptor beta chains share one sample of origin, sequenced in a study of T cell responses to AZD1222 COVID-19 vaccine. Repertoires were generated with immunoSEQ multiplex PCR, while TCRdb's copy carries only in-frame clones and drops some. This sample yields some 78,000 clones, of which about 83% are seen a single time; roughly 1.3% belongs to the top ten. The sequences come from peripheral blood, collected 28 days after the second AZD1222 dose. The origin of the receptors is an adult who received the AZD1222 COVID-19 vaccine.

The chain joins TRBV19 to TRBJ2-2, with 7 bases fitting TRBD2. The germline CDR1 and CDR2 sequences are LNHDA and SQIVND (reference sequence). The junction had 8 bases not matched to a gene; V was cut back by 6 bases and J by 4 bases. This CDR3 region has 15 residues. The CDR3 reads CASRSTGGSTGELFF. The CDR3 DNA reads TGTGCCAGTAGGAGCACGGGCGGGAGCACCGGGGAGCTGTTTTTT.

The CDR3 DNA reads TGTGCCAGCAGTTCCCTTAATTCACCCCTCCACTTT. Protein product: CASSSLNSPLHF. This chain joins TRBV28 and TRBJ1-6; unclear D gene. CDR1 and CDR2 (germline): MDHEN, SYDVKM. Trimming removed 4 bases from V and 6 bases from J, with 4 bases in between. The CDR3 length is 12 residues. The full variable domain, with the rest looked up from reference TRBV28 and TRBJ1-6, is DVKVTQSSRYLVKRTGEKVFLECVQDMDHENMFWYRQDPGLGLRLIYFSYDVKMKEKGDIPEGYSVSREKKERFSLILESASTNQTSMYLCASSSLNSPLHFGNGTRLTVT.

A single count supports this clone. V and J are TRBV28 and TRBJ2-1; 8 nucleotides align to TRBD2. Germline loops: CDR1 MDHEN, CDR2 SYDVKM. Losses at the gene ends were 5 bases for V and 7 bases for J; bases not matched to a gene: 13. CDR3 size: 16 residues. The DNA for the CDR3 is TGTGCCAGCAGTGTCGGGGGACTAGTCCCTCGGAATGAGCAGTTCTTC. Its protein product is CASSVGGLVPRNEQFF.

The gene calls are TRBV30 and TRBJ1-5; D may be TRBD1 (5 bases). Germline V gene sequence: CDR1 GTSNPN, CDR2 SVGIG (reference sequence). V was pared by 0 bases and J by 4 bases, with 13 bases between. The CDR3 totals 15 residues. Here the CDR3 DNA reads TGTGCCTGGAGTGTACATGGCGGGGCGAATCAGCCCCAGCATTTT. Its translation is CAWSVHGGANQPQHF.

V and J are TRBV11-2 and TRBJ1-5; D is possibly TRBD1 (5 bases). CDR1 and CDR2 from the germline V gene are SGHAT and FQNNGV. V was cut by 1 base and J by 8 bases, with 9 bases left in between. The CDR3 length is 13 residues. The CDR3 region is CASSLGGAKPQHF. DNA for the CDR3: TGTGCCAGCAGCTTAGGGGGCGCGAAGCCCCAGCATTTT.

The genes are TRBV21-1 and TRBJ2-3. TRBV21-1 counts as a pseudogene. The CDR3 has 15 residues. The CDR3 DNA follows: TGTGCCAGCAGCAAAGAGGGAACTAGCACAGATACGCAGTATTTT. It encodes CASSKEGTSTDTQYF.

This sequence joins TRBV18 and TRBJ2-3; no firm D call. V lost 3 bases and J 3 bases, leaving 10 bases between the germline ends. The CDR3 sequence is 14 residues long. Germline CDR1 is KGHSH and CDR2 is LQKENI. CDR3 residues: CASSPGIQTDTQYF. The CDR3 nucleotides read TGTGCCAGCTCACCCGGAATTCAGACAGATACGCAGTATTTT.

This chain joins TRBV6-4 and TRBJ1-6; the D is unclear. Per germline, CDR1 MRHNA and CDR2 SNTAGT. Trimming stripped 0 bases from V and 10 bases from J, with 7 bases between. The CDR3 is 13 amino acids. The CDR3 spells CASSDSFGSPLHF. The CDR3 DNA sequence: TGTGCCAGCAGTGACTCGTTTGGCTCACCCCTCCACTTT.

The chain recombines TRBV7-3 with TRBJ2-2; a weak D match, TRBD1 (5 bases). V was trimmed by 6 bases and J by 1 base, leaving 9 bases between them. This CDR3 has 14 residues. The germline gives CDR1 SGHTA, CDR2 FQGTGA. In nucleotides, the CDR3 is TGTGCCAGCAGAAGACAGCTGAACACCGGGGAGCTGTTTTTT. Its protein product is CASRRQLNTGELFF. The full variable domain, completed using reference TRBV7-3 and TRBJ2-2, is GAGVSQTPSNKVTEKGKYVELRCDPISGHTALYWYRQSLGQGPEFLIYFQGTGAADDSGLPNDRFFAVRPEGSVSTLKIQRTERGDSAVYLCASRRQLNTGELFFGEGSRLTVL.

In its sample, this clone was seen once. The genes are TRBV6-1 and TRBJ2-3; 10 positions agree with TRBD2. This CDR3 spans 14 amino acids. Germline V gene sequence: CDR1 MNHNS, CDR2 SASEGT. V dropped 2 bases and J dropped 4; count of bases not matched to a gene: 0. This CDR3 is CASSELAGADTQYF. In DNA, the CDR3 is TGTGCCAGCAGTGAACTAGCGGGAGCAGATACGCAGTATTTT.

The chain couples TRBV23-1 to TRBJ2-3, with 9 bases lining up with TRBD2. TRBV23-1 falls under the ORF class, with uncertain function. Trimming cost V 9 bases and J 5 bases; bases outside gene matches: 21. The CDR3 extends over 18 amino acids. CDR3 bases: TGCGCCAGGTACCAAAGTTGGTTGGCGGGAGGGCCGGAAGATACGCAGTATTTT. Amino acid sequence: CARYQSWLAGGPEDTQYF.

CDR3 nucleotides: TGTGCCAGCAGCGTTTTACTAAACAATGAGCAGTTCTTC. Encoded protein: CASSVLLNNEQFF. The chain couples TRBV9 to TRBJ2-1; D not resolved. The V gene's germline CDR1 is SGDLS and CDR2 YYNGEE. Between the trimmed V and J ends, which lost 2 bases and 5 bases, there was a span of 8 bases. There are 13 residues in the CDR3.

This sequence joins TRBV6-1 and TRBJ1-4; 8 bases line up with TRBD1. The V gene end was trimmed by 3 bases and the J gene end by 1 base; junction bases not matched to a gene: 13. CDR1 MNHNS and CDR2 SASEGT come from the germline V gene. CDR3 length: 19 residues. CDR3 region: CASSDMGAGGARTNEKLFF. CDR3 DNA: TGTGCCAGCAGTGATATGGGAGCAGGGGGCGCGAGAACTAATGAAAAACTGTTTTTT.

This clone came up once. The rearrangement uses TRBV6-2 or TRBV6-3 and TRBJ1-5; D unresolved. The germline gives CDR1 MNHEY, CDR2 SVGEGT. Between the trimmed V and J ends, which lost 2 bases and 5 bases, there was a span of 13 bases. The CDR3 is made up of 15 amino acids. CDR3 sequence reads: CASSYVPSDHQPQHF. The CDR3, as DNA: TGTGCCAGCAGTTACGTCCCCAGCGACCATCAGCCCCAGCATTTT.

The chain links TRBV6-2 or TRBV6-3 to TRBJ1-1; D remains unclear. CDR1 MNHEY and CDR2 SVGEGT come from the germline V gene. The CDR3 contains 17 residues. Trimming took 0 bases from V and 1 from J, leaving 15 bases between them. The CDR3 region is CASSYSTRGFPNTEAFF. Here the CDR3 DNA reads TGTGCCAGCAGTTACTCGACCAGAGGGTTTCCGAACACTGAAGCTTTCTTT.

The genes are TRBV18 and TRBJ1-1, with D tentatively TRBD1 (5 bases). V lost 4 bases and J 3 bases, leaving 12 bases between the germline ends. The length of the CDR3 is 14 residues. Germline CDR1 is KGHSH and CDR2 is LQKENI. CDR3 amino acids: CASSRQGGDTEAFF. The CDR3 region has the DNA TGTGCCAGCTCACGGCAGGGAGGTGACACTGAAGCTTTCTTT.

The chain joins TRBV18 to TRBJ1-1; D is perhaps TRBD1 (5 bases). This CDR3 spans 15 amino acids. From germline, CDR1 is KGHSH and CDR2 LQKENI. V lost 0 bases, J lost 1 base, and 9 bases lay in between. The CDR3 DNA follows: TGTGCCAGCTCACCACCGATGGGGGAGAACACTGAAGCTTTCTTT. Encoded protein: CASSPPMGENTEAFF. Using reference TRBV18 and TRBJ1-1 for the parts outside the CDR3, the full variable domain is NAGVMQNPRHLVRRRGQEARLRCSPMKGHSHVYWYRQLPEEGLKFMVYLQKENIIDESGMPKERFSAEFPKEGPSILRIQQVVRGDSAAYFCASSPPMGENTEAFFGQGTRLTVV.

This clone was seen a single time. The chain recombines TRBV9 with TRBJ1-1; D is perhaps TRBD1 (6 bases). Germline lookup yields CDR1 SGDLS and CDR2 YYNGEE. This CDR3 region has 13 residues. The V gene lost 0 bases and the J gene lost 8 bases, with 11 bases spanning the gap. The CDR3 loop reads CASSVGGTNEAFF. The CDR3 coding sequence is TGTGCCAGCAGCGTAGGGGGGACAAACGAAGCTTTCTTT.

This clone turned up a few times. The CDR3 DNA reads TGTGCCAGCAGCCTGGGGACAGTACTCAATGAGCAGTTCTTC. This codes for CASSLGTVLNEQFF. The chain employs TRBV7-9 and TRBJ2-1, with TRBD1 matching 7 bases. The CDR3 is 14 amino acids. V shed 5 bases and J 6 bases; nucleotides not matched to a gene: 7. Germline V gene sequence: CDR1 SEHNR, CDR2 FQNEAQ (reference sequence).

This clone was seen only a few times. This rearrangement joins TRBV3-1 (or the pseudogene TRBV3-2) to TRBJ2-7, with 12 bases identical to TRBD2. CDR1 is LGHDT, CDR2 YNNKEL, per germline (reference sequence). The ends lost 1 base at V and 6 bases at J; junction bases unmatched: 7. The CDR3 loop spans 16 amino acids. The CDR3 reads CASSQVPASGRVEQYF. In nucleotides, the CDR3 is TGTGCCAGCAGCCAAGTGCCGGCTAGCGGGAGGGTCGAGCAGTACTTC.

This clone was counted between two and nine times. CDR3 in amino acids: CASRRQGSINSPLHF. CDR3 coding DNA: TGTGCCAGCAGACGACAGGGGTCGATTAATTCACCCCTCCACTTT. The genes are TRBV11-2 and TRBJ1-6; 8 nucleotides match TRBD1. Looked up from germline, CDR1 is SGHAT and CDR2 is FQNNGV. With 6 bases clipped from V and 6 bases from J, the junction kept 7 bases outside the gene matches. There are 15 residues in the CDR3.

This clone has a single count. The CDR3 DNA is TGTGCCAGCAGCTTGAGCAGGGATGAAAAACTGTTTTTT. Residues: CASSLSRDEKLFF. The chain has TRBV7-2 and TRBJ1-4; a possible D gene is TRBD1 (5 bases). The V gene lost 3 bases and the J gene lost 6 bases, with 8 bases spanning the gap. The germline gives CDR1 SGHTA, CDR2 FQGNSA. CDR3 length: 13 amino acids.

The rearrangement links TRBV2 to TRBJ2-3; no definite D call. The CDR3 runs 12 residues. V shed 6 bases and J shed 5 bases, with 9 bases lying between them. CDR1 is SNHLY and CDR2 is FYNNEI in the germline V gene. Here the CDR3 reads CASRIDGDTQYF. The CDR3 bases are TGTGCCAGCAGGATAGATGGAGATACGCAGTATTTT. The full variable domain, rest sourced from reference TRBV2 and TRBJ2-3, is EPEVTQTPSHQVTQMGQEVILRCVPISNHLYFYWYRQILGQKVEFLVSFYNNEISEKSEIFDDQFSVERPDGSNFTLKIRSTKLEDSAMYFCASRIDGDTQYFGPGTRLTVL.

This rearrangement joins TRBV28 to TRBJ1-5; D unclear. Germline V lookup: CDR1 MDHEN, CDR2 SYDVKM. The CDR3 has 14 amino acids. Trimming left V 5 bases short and J 5 bases short, with 13 bases between. The CDR3 region has the DNA TGTGCCAGCAGTCCCGGGAGTTTCGATCAGCCCCAGCATTTT. It yields the protein CASSPGSFDQPQHF.